This T cell receptor beta chain was sequenced during a study of blood T cell repertoires in COVID-19. About the research overall: Material from acute and convalescent COVID-19 was sourced from the United States, Italy and Spain.

Trimming removed 3 bases at V and 7 bases at J, with 22 bases between. The CDR3 sequence is 16 residues long. Germline V gene sequence: CDR1 SGHDT, CDR2 YYEEEE. Cohorts were determined from participant-reported clinical history. Repertoires were generated with immunoSEQ multiplex PCR, while TCRdb's copy carries only in-frame clones and drops some. Of about 250,000 clones in the sample, 65% to 90% are singletons; the top ten hold 15%. The chain is built from TRBV5-6 and TRBJ1-1; D is perhaps TRBD1 (6 bases). This receptor was taken from a man between 18 and 35 years old who had recovered from COVID-19. Material for sequencing was PBMCs or T cells enriched from blood (not recorded which). The CDR3 nucleotides are TGTGCCAGCAGCTGTCCGATGGACAGCGTGTTTTGTGAAGCTTTCTTT. Translating it yields CASSCPMDSVFCEAFF.